These T cell receptor beta chains were read from a single sample in a study of T cell responses to AZD1222 COVID-19 vaccine. Here immunoSEQ multiplex PCR was the method, and the copy in TCRdb shows in-frame clones only, minus some. Among roughly 35,000 clones listed, 65% to 90% were seen once. The sequencing used peripheral blood, collected on day 0 of AZD1222 vaccination. These receptor sequences come from an adult in good health. CDR3s include the opening cysteine and the closing phenylalanine or tryptophan. Fields, in order: CDR3 DNA, CDR3 protein, J gene, V gene, D gene, clone size. D genes are given only for firm matches. Only some rows state a clone size, as once, few, many or a class for expanded clones.

CDR3nt: TGCAGCGTTGAAAGTGGGACTAGCGGGAGCTATGAGCAGTTCTTC
CDR3aa: CSVESGTSGSYEQFF
j_gene: TRBJ2-1
v_gene: TRBV29-1
d_gene: TRBD2
abundance: few

CDR3nt: TGTGCCAGCGTTGGGACAACTAATGAAAAACTGTTTTTT
CDR3aa: CASVGTTNEKLFF
j_gene: TRBJ1-4
v_gene: TRBV12-3/TRBV12-4
d_gene: .
abundance: once

CDR3nt: TGTGCCAGTCGAACAGGGGTTTCCGGGGAGCTGTTTTTT
CDR3aa: CASRTGVSGELFF
j_gene: TRBJ2-2
v_gene: TRBV19
d_gene: TRBD1
abundance: .

CDR3nt: TGTGCCAGTAGTATTCGGCAGCGGGATGAAAAACTGTTTTTT
CDR3aa: CASSIRQRDEKLFF
j_gene: TRBJ1-4
v_gene: TRBV19
d_gene: .
abundance: .

CDR3nt: TGTGCCAGCAGCCACCTTAATTCACCCCTCCACTTT
CDR3aa: CASSHLNSPLHF
j_gene: TRBJ1-6
v_gene: TRBV9
d_gene: .
abundance: .

CDR3nt: TGTGCCACCAATCTACTCGGGGGGGCGGGTGGAAACACCATATATTTT
CDR3aa: CATNLLGGAGGNTIYF
j_gene: TRBJ1-3
v_gene: TRBV28
d_gene: .
abundance: .

CDR3nt: TGTGCCAGCAGTTGGGGACTTTCCTACGAGCAGTACTTC
CDR3aa: CASSWGLSYEQYF
j_gene: TRBJ2-7
v_gene: TRBV27
d_gene: .
abundance: once

CDR3nt: TGTGCCAGCAGCCGTGGGGACAGGGACTATGGCTACACCTTC
CDR3aa: CASSRGDRDYGYTF
j_gene: TRBJ1-2
v_gene: TRBV5-6
d_gene: TRBD1
abundance: .

CDR3nt: TGTGCCAGCCGAGGACAGGGGAGCGATGGCTACACCTTC
CDR3aa: CASRGQGSDGYTF
j_gene: TRBJ1-2
v_gene: TRBV2
d_gene: TRBD1
abundance: .

CDR3nt: TGTGCCAGCAAGATTTCGTATACAGATACGCAGTATTTT
CDR3aa: CASKISYTDTQYF
j_gene: TRBJ2-3
v_gene: TRBV2
d_gene: .
abundance: .

CDR3nt: TGTGCCAGCAGCTATGGACAGGGGGCCTATAATTCACCCCTCCACTTT
CDR3aa: CASSYGQGAYNSPLHF
j_gene: TRBJ1-6
v_gene: TRBV28
d_gene: TRBD1
abundance: .

CDR3nt: TGTGCCAGCAGTTTAGCGGCAGGGGTTACCTACGAGCAGTACTTC
CDR3aa: CASSLAAGVTYEQYF
j_gene: TRBJ2-7
v_gene: TRBV28
d_gene: .
abundance: .

CDR3nt: TGTGCCAGCAGCCGGGACAGGAACACTGAAGCTTTCTTT
CDR3aa: CASSRDRNTEAFF
j_gene: TRBJ1-1
v_gene: TRBV14
d_gene: TRBD1
abundance: .

CDR3nt: TGTGCCAGCAGCTTGAGGGAGAGAAACTACGAGCAGTACTTC
CDR3aa: CASSLRERNYEQYF
j_gene: TRBJ2-7
v_gene: TRBV7-9
d_gene: .
abundance: once

CDR3nt: TGTGCCAGCAGTCCTATTGGGACAGCTAATTCACCCCTCCACTTT
CDR3aa: CASSPIGTANSPLHF
j_gene: TRBJ1-6
v_gene: TRBV28
d_gene: TRBD1
abundance: .

CDR3nt: TGTGCCAGTAGTATGGGGTACAGCTATAGCAATCAGCCCCAGCATTTT
CDR3aa: CASSMGYSYSNQPQHF
j_gene: TRBJ1-5
v_gene: TRBV19
d_gene: .
abundance: .

CDR3nt: TGTGCCAGCAGCCCAGGGCCCGACACTGAAGCTTTCTTT
CDR3aa: CASSPGPDTEAFF
j_gene: TRBJ1-1
v_gene: TRBV2
d_gene: .
abundance: .

CDR3nt: TGTGCCACCAGCAGAGATGAACAGGACCTCTCTGGGGCCAACGTCCTGACTTTC
CDR3aa: CATSRDEQDLSGANVLTF
j_gene: TRBJ2-6
v_gene: TRBV15
d_gene: .
abundance: .

CDR3nt: TGTGCCAGCAGCGGGGGACTCGGAGAGACCCAGTACTTC
CDR3aa: CASSGGLGETQYF
j_gene: TRBJ2-5
v_gene: TRBV5-4
d_gene: .
abundance: .

CDR3nt: TGCGCCAGCAGTGAGGGACCCAAAGAGACCCAGTACTTC
CDR3aa: CASSEGPKETQYF
j_gene: TRBJ2-5
v_gene: TRBV10-1
d_gene: .
abundance: .

CDR3nt: TGTGCCAGCAGCTCGAGTATCCTAGCGGGAGCATTCTACGAGCAGTACTTC
CDR3aa: CASSSSILAGAFYEQYF
j_gene: TRBJ2-7
v_gene: TRBV11-2
d_gene: TRBD2
abundance: .

CDR3nt: TGTGCCATCAGTGAGTCGGTCTATGGCAGCCTAAGGGGCACTGAAGCTTTCTTT
CDR3aa: CAISESVYGSLRGTEAFF
j_gene: TRBJ1-1
v_gene: TRBV10-3
d_gene: .
abundance: .

CDR3nt: TGTGCCAGCAGCGTAGACGGGGACAGAGATCAGCCCCAGCATTTT
CDR3aa: CASSVDGDRDQPQHF
j_gene: TRBJ1-5
v_gene: TRBV9
d_gene: TRBD1
abundance: .